The 30 T cell receptor beta chains below all came from one sample that was sequenced in a study of glioma-infiltrating T cells. TCR alpha and beta CDR3 regions were amplified from RNA using iRepertoire nested multiplex PCR. TCRdb processed the multiplex PCR reads anew with MiXCR; each CDR3 protein has one entry. The sample holds around 170,000 distinct CDR3 sequences; around 40% are singletons and the top ten take roughly 5.2%. Material: glioma tissue, nonneoplastic brain tissue, or PBMCs (not recorded which). Source of these receptors: a human donor with low-grade glioma or glioblastoma, undergoing nonglioma brain surgery, or in good health (not recorded which).

This chain links TRBV10-3 with TRBJ1-1; 7 positions agree with TRBD1. Germline CDR1 ENHRY, CDR2 SYGVKD. There are 13 residues in the CDR3. V shed 8 bases and J 1 base; nucleotides not matched to a gene: 4. The CDR3 loop is CAIDGTANTEAFF. The CDR3 nucleotides are TGTGCCATCGACGGGACAGCGAACACTGAAGCTTTCTTT.

The sample holds many counts of this clonotype. The rearrangement links TRBV27 to TRBJ2-3, with D possibly being TRBD2 (6 bases). The CDR3 is made up of 16 amino acids. V shed 6 bases and J shed 0 bases, with 16 bases lying between them. Per germline, CDR1 MNHEY and CDR2 SMNVEV (reference sequence). CDR3 DNA: TGTGCCAGCAGCCCCCTCTCTAGCGTGAGCACAGATACGCAGTATTTT. Residues: CASSPLSSVSTDTQYF.

This clonotype was observed many times. The chain uses TRBV6-2 or TRBV6-3 and TRBJ2-7, with 9 bases identical to TRBD2. There are 14 residues in the CDR3. CDR1 MNHEY and CDR2 SVGEGT come from the germline V gene. V gave up 4 bases and J gave up 7 bases; unmatched junction bases: 8. Here the CDR3 reads CASSFLAGAEEQYF. CDR3 bases: TGTGCCAGCAGTTTTTTAGCGGGAGCGGAGGAGCAGTACTTC.

Turning to this clonotype: The junction differs from germline at one of its ends, possibly a read error. This chain links TRBV20-1 with TRBJ1-2, with D unresolved. CDR3 length: 13 amino acids. Germline-derived CDR1 and CDR2 are DFQATT and SNEGSKA (reference sequence). The CDR3 DNA sequence: TGCAGTGCTAGAGAAACCGGGAACTATGGCTACGCCTTC. It yields the protein CSARETGNYGYAF.

The chain is built from TRBV4-1 and TRBJ2-7; TRBD1 is a possible D gene (5 bases). Germline loops: CDR1 MGHRA, CDR2 YSYEKL. The CDR3 is 15 amino acids. V lost 2 bases and J 5 bases, leaving 16 bases between the germline ends. DNA of the CDR3: TGCGCCAGCAGCCAAATCATGACAGCCGCAGACGAGCAGTACTTC. Residues: CASSQIMTAADEQYF.

The chain has TRBV7-8 and TRBJ2-7; 7 bases agree with TRBD2. Germline V gives CDR1 SGHVS, CDR2 FQNEAQ. The CDR3 length is 15 residues. After removal of 5 bases from V and 7 bases from J, the junction contained 14 bases not matched to a gene. This chain's CDR3 is CASSLTSAIYNEQYF. In DNA form, the CDR3 reads TGTGCCAGCAGCCTAACTAGCGCGATTTACAATGAGCAGTACTTC.

On this clonotype: A read error is possible here, since a much larger clone lies one base away. The chain couples TRBV20-1 to TRBJ2-5, with D maybe TRBD2 (5 bases). The CDR3 loop spans 14 amino acids. Germline CDR1 is DFQATT and CDR2 is SNEGSKA (reference sequence). Deletions cut 1 base from V and 5 bases from J, with 14 bases between. The CDR3 DNA is TGCAGTGCTAGAGGGGAAGTCACGGGGGAGACCCAGTACTTC. Protein: CSARGEVTGETQYF.

As regards this clonotype: A much larger clone lies one base from this, so it may be a read error. V usage is TRBV15 and J usage is TRBJ2-7; TRBD1 is a possible D gene (5 bases). The CDR3 runs to 16 residues. Per the germline V gene, CDR1 is LNHNV and CDR2 is YYDKDF (reference sequence). CDR3 DNA: TGTTCCACCACCGCCGGTATGCTATCAAGGGGCAACGAGCAGTACTTC. It translates to CSTTAGMLSRGNEQYF.

This chain joins TRBV11-1 and TRBJ2-3, with a weak D call TRBD2 (6 bases). Germline loops: CDR1 SGHAT, CDR2 FQDESV (reference sequence). Trimming left V 3 bases short and J 4 bases short, with 17 bases between. This CDR3 region has 16 residues. The DNA for the CDR3 is TGTGCCAGCAGCTTTCCCGGGACCCCTAGCGCAGATACGCAGTATTTT. Its translation is CASSFPGTPSADTQYF.

This clonotype was observed many times. This chain uses TRBV20-1 with TRBJ2-1; TRBD2 matches at 16 bases. The trim removed 6 bases at V and 5 bases at J, leaving 4 bases unmatched. The V gene's germline CDR1 is DFQATT and CDR2 SNEGSKA (reference sequence). The CDR3 loop spans 15 amino acids. CDR3 sequence (DNA): TGCAGTGCAGGGACTAGCGGGAGGGCAGACAATGAGCAGTTCTTC. It translates to CSAGTSGRADNEQFF.

As for this clonotype: A read error may be the cause here, since a much bigger clone is one base away. No conserved phenylalanine or tryptophan ends this CDR3, so it is likely a read error. The rearrangement joins TRBV7-9 to TRBJ1-1; unclear D gene. Trimming removed 6 bases from V and 1 base from J, with 9 bases in between. The CDR3 contains 13 residues. Germline lookup yields CDR1 SEHNR and CDR2 FQNEAQ (reference sequence). CDR3 sequence: CASSNPGNTEAFL. CDR3 nucleotide sequence: TGTGCCAGCAGTAACCCAGGGAACACTGAAGCTTTCCTT.

As for this clonotype: A junction end diverges from the germline sequence, so it may reflect a read error. The gene calls are TRBV28 and TRBJ2-7; D call uncertain. Germline CDR1 and CDR2: MDHEN and SYDVKM. The length of the CDR3 is 13 residues. As DNA, the CDR3 is TGTGCTAGCAACACTACGGAGCTCTACGAGCAGTACTTC. Translated, it gives CASNTTELYEQYF.

This clonotype has ten or more counts. J is TRBJ2-1 and V is TRBV20-1; tentative D call: TRBD2 (6 bases). Deletions cut 5 bases from V and 4 bases from J, with 9 bases between. The CDR3 runs to 12 residues. In germline, CDR1 is DFQATT, CDR2 SNEGSKA (reference sequence). CDR3 DNA: TGCAGTGCTGACGGGACTTACAATGAGCAGTTCTTC. It is translated as CSADGTYNEQFF.

This clonotype showed up just a few times. The chain is built from TRBV30 and TRBJ2-1, with D hard to call. The germline CDR1 and CDR2 sequences are GTSNPN and SVGIG (reference sequence). V was shortened by 5 bases and J by 5 bases, with 13 bases between the two germline ends. CDR3 length: 13 residues. In DNA, the CDR3 is TGTGCCTGGGCAAGGTCCCTGGACAATGAGCAGTTCTTC. Encoded protein: CAWARSLDNEQFF. Combining the CDR3 with reference TRBV30 and TRBJ2-1 gives the whole variable domain SQTIHQWPATLVQPVGSPLSLECTVEGTSNPNLYWYRQAAGRGLQLLFYSVGIGQISSEVPQNLSASRPQDRQFILSSKKLLLSDSGFYLCAWARSLDNEQFFGPGTRLTVL.

Note on this clonotype: One base away lies a much larger clone, so this may be a sequencing read error. The genes are TRBV7-2 and TRBJ2-3; 8 bases fit TRBD1. V was pared by 0 bases and J by 4 bases, with 6 bases of the junction left unmatched. The CDR3 loop spans 16 amino acids. In germline, CDR1 is SGHTA, CDR2 FQGNSA. Written as DNA, the CDR3 is TGTGCCAGCAGCTTAGCGCCGGCAGGGGGCGCAGATACGCAGTATTTT. Translating it yields CASSLAPAGGADTQYF.

Ten or more counts support this clonotype. Because the CDR3's place on the DNA is in doubt, the DNA is left out and the CDR3 is given as listed by TCRdb. This chain links TRBV6-4 with TRBJ1-5; the tabulated D call, TRBD1, remains unverified against the DNA. Inclusive of both ends, the CDR3 amounts to 16 amino acids. The germline V gene has CDR1 MRHNA and CDR2 SNTAGT. The CDR3 protein is CAGPGTPYYCNQPQHF.

As for this clonotype: Possible read error: a much larger clone is one base away. The chain joins TRBV6-4 to TRBJ2-1, with D hard to call. Germline V CDR1 and CDR2: MRHNA, SNTAGT. This CDR3 is 13 amino acids long. CDR3 in DNA: TGTGCCAGCATTGACCATCCGGTAAATGAGCAGTTCTTC. Protein sequence: CASIDHPVNEQFF.

This chain joins TRBV28 and TRBJ2-5; a weak D match, TRBD1 (5 bases). This CDR3 has 15 residues. The germline V and J ends were trimmed by 3 bases and 3 bases, with 14 bases remaining between them. CDR1 is MDHEN and CDR2 is SYDVKM in the germline V gene. DNA of the CDR3: TGTGCCAGCAGTTTTGCCAGGGTATTAAAAGAGACCCAGTACTTC. This gives the protein CASSFARVLKETQYF.

With respect to this clonotype: At one end, the junction sequence differs from germline, possibly due to a read error. The V and J genes are TRBV28 and TRBJ2-5, with TRBD2 identical over 10 bases. Germline CDR1 is MDHEN and CDR2 is SYDVKM. There are 15 residues in the CDR3. The CDR3 region is CASGTLAGVEETQYF. The DNA for the CDR3 is TGTGCCAGCGGTACGCTAGCGGGAGTAGAAGAGACACAGTACTTC.

A word on this clonotype: A much more abundant neighbour one base away suggests this may be a read error. Since the CDR3 does not end with the conserved phenylalanine or tryptophan, this likely comes from a read error. This chain links TRBV7-9 with TRBJ1-4; TRBD1 is a possible D gene (5 bases). This CDR3 is built from 14 residues. Germline values: CDR1 SEHNR, CDR2 FQNEAQ (reference sequence). V was shortened by 8 bases and J by 5 bases, with 15 bases between the two germline ends. CDR3 sequence: CASSRGQGNEKLFI. CDR3 sequence (DNA): TGTGCCAGCTCTCGAGGTCAGGGAAATGAAAAACTGTTTATT.

The rearrangement joins TRBV5-4 to TRBJ2-3, with 10 bases identical to TRBD2. CDR1 and CDR2 (germline): SGHNT, YYREEE (reference sequence). With 3 bases clipped from V and 2 bases from J, the junction kept 6 bases outside the gene matches. CDR3 length equals 16 residues. Written as DNA, the CDR3 is TGTGCCAGCAGCTCCATGCTAGCGGGAGCCACAGATACGCAGTATTTT. Protein product: CASSSMLAGATDTQYF.

Comment on this clonotype: A much larger clone lies one base from this, so it may be a read error. The chain joins TRBV29-1 to TRBJ1-3, with D hard to call. The CDR3 length is 12 residues. Germline CDR1 and CDR2: SQVTM and ANQGSEA. The CDR3, as DNA: TGCAGCGTTAGGATCTCTGGAAACACCATATGTTTT. It encodes CSVRISGNTICF. Combining the CDR3 with reference TRBV29-1 and TRBJ1-3 gives the whole variable domain SAVISQKPSRDICQRGTSLTIQCQVDSQVTMMFWYRQQPGQSLTLIATANQGSEATYESGFVIDKFPISRPNLTFSTLTVSNMSPEDSSIYLCSVRISGNTICFGEGSWLTVV.

The chain couples TRBV30 to TRBJ2-1; 7 positions agree with TRBD2. Germline trimming cut 4 bases from V and 1 base from J; bases unmatched to any gene: 13. CDR1 GTSNPN and CDR2 SVGIG come from the germline V gene (reference sequence). The CDR3 length is 17 residues. The CDR3 coding sequence is TGTGCCTGGAACGGGCGACTAGCATCGGGATCCTACAATGAGCAGTTCTTC. Protein: CAWNGRLASGSYNEQFF.

This clonotype has at least ten counts. The chain employs TRBV29-1 and TRBJ2-5; D may be TRBD1 (6 bases). CDR1 and CDR2 from the germline V gene are SQVTM and ANQGSEA. This CDR3 has 11 amino acids. The V end lost 8 bases, the J end lost 5 bases, and 12 bases lay between the germline ends. The CDR3 DNA sequence: TGCAGCACCCGTCAGGGGGAGACCCAGTACTTC. Protein product: CSTRQGETQYF.

Of note for this clonotype: A much larger clone lies a single base off, so this may be a read error. This sequence joins TRBV20-1 and TRBJ1-5; possibly TRBD1 for D (6 bases). Germline V gene data show CDR1 as DFQATT and CDR2 as SNEGSKA (reference sequence). The CDR3 has 15 residues. CDR3 protein: CSARRGGAGNQPKHF. The CDR3 bases are TGCAGTGCTAGACGAGGGGGGGCGGGCAATCAGCCCAAGCATTTT.

This clonotype has just a few counts. This chain connects TRBV24-1 to TRBJ2-3; TRBD1 or TRBD2 may be the D gene (5 bases each). This CDR3 is built from 16 residues. Trimming removed 4 bases at V and 1 base at J, with 14 bases between. CDR1 KGHDR and CDR2 SFDVKD come from the germline V gene. This CDR3 is CATSEGTGSRTDTQYF. CDR3 nucleotide sequence: TGTGCCACCAGTGAAGGGACGGGTTCCCGCACAGATACGCAGTATTTT.

Only a few counts were recorded for this clonotype. The gene calls are TRBV10-3 and TRBJ1-1, with D possibly being TRBD1 (6 bases). The length of the CDR3 is 14 residues. Deletions cut 0 bases from V and 11 bases from J, with 16 bases between. Germline CDR1 is ENHRY and CDR2 is SYGVKD. CDR3: CAISESQGTPEAFF. The CDR3 nucleotides are TGTGCCATCAGTGAGTCTCAGGGGACGCCGGAGGCTTTCTTT.

In regard to this clonotype: This may be a read error, as it is one base from a much larger clone. The V gene is TRBV20-1, the J gene TRBJ2-2; TRBD1 might be the D (5 bases). CDR1 is DFQATT and CDR2 is SNEGSKA in the germline V gene (reference sequence). The CDR3 sequence is 12 residues long. The V end lost 5 bases, the J end lost 10 bases, and 14 bases lay between the germline ends. The CDR3, as DNA: TGCAGTGCTCCACAGGACGACGAGGAGCTGTTTTTT. Its protein is CSAPQDDEELFF.

This chain links TRBV20-1 with TRBJ2-7; TRBD2 aligns across 8 bases. V shed 8 bases and J 2 bases; nucleotides not matched to a gene: 8. This CDR3 is 13 amino acids long. Germline V CDR1 and CDR2: DFQATT, SNEGSKA (reference sequence). CDR3 protein: CSTFKRGTYEQYF. The CDR3 DNA follows: TGCAGTACCTTCAAGCGGGGGACCTACGAGCAGTACTTC.

This rearrangement joins TRBV29-1 to TRBJ2-3; D possibly corresponds to TRBD2 (6 bases). This CDR3 spans 12 amino acids. Per the germline V gene, CDR1 is SQVTM and CDR2 is ANQGSEA. The CDR3 protein is CAGRVSTDTQYF. In DNA, the CDR3 is TGCGCGGGGAGAGTCAGCACAGATACGCAGTATTTT.